The clone carrying this T cell receptor (beta chain) has ten or more counts. Its antigen is currently unknown. These data belong to a study of T-cell memory formation after mild COVID-19. Study results and caveats: Pre-infection memory held some responding clones, suggesting pre-existing cross-reactive T cells responded. Second-wave clones with a day 37 peak had unconfirmed SARS-CoV-2 specificity.

The 5'RACE method, run with constant-segment primers, produced TCR alpha and TCR beta cDNA libraries (carrying sample barcodes and UMIs). MiXCR was run by TCRdb on the 5' RACE reads, yielding one entry per CDR3 protein. In the table there are under 200,000 distinct CDR3 sequences, around 10% of which are singletons. The CDR3 is made up of 14 amino acids. V was trimmed by 6 bases and J by 1 base, leaving 12 bases between them. This TCR came from a young man who had mild COVID-19 (a few samples of this study predate the infection). Cell type and time point are not known. What was sequenced was PBMCs or a T cell subset sorted from them (not recorded which). This chain joins TRBV12-3 or TRBV12-4 and TRBJ2-5; D perhaps matches TRBD2 (6 bases). CDR3 bases: TGTGCCAGCAGCCTAGCGACGTTCCAAGAGACCCAGTACTTC. This encodes CASSLATFQETQYF.